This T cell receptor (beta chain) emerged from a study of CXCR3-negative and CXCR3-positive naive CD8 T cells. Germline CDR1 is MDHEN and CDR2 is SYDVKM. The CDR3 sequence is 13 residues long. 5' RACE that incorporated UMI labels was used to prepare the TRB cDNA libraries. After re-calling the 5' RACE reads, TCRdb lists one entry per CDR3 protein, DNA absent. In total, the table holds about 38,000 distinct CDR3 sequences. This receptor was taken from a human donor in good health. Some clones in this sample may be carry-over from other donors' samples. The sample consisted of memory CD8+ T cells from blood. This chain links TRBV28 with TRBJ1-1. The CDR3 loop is CASSLARGSGAFF.